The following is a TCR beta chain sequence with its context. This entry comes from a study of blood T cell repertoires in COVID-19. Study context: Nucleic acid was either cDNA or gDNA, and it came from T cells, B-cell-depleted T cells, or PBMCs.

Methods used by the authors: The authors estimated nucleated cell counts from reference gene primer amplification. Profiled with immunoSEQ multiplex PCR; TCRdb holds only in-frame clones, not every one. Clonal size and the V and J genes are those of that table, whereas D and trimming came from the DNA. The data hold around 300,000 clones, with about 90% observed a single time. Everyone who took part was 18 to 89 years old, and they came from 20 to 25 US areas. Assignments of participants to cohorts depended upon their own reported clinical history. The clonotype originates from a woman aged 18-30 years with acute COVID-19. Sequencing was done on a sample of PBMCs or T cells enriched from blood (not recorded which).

The CDR3 protein is CASSPLAGRLYEQYF. The DNA for the CDR3 is TGTGCCAGCAGCCCCCTGGCGGGAAGACTCTACGAGCAGTACTTC. The rearrangement joins TRBV7-2 to TRBJ2-7; a weak D match, TRBD2 (6 bases). CDR3 length equals 15 residues. Germline V gene sequence: CDR1 SGHTA, CDR2 FQGNSA. Trimming left V 5 bases short and J 3 bases short, with 17 bases between. The variable domain in full, completed from reference TRBV7-2 and TRBJ2-7, reads GAGVSQSPSNKVTEKGKDVELRCDPISGHTALYWYRQSLGQGLEFLIYFQGNSAPDKSGLPSDRFSAERTGGSVSTLTIQRTQQEDSAVYLCASSPLAGRLYEQYFGPGTRLTVT.